This TCR beta chain originates from a study of T cell responses to AZD1222 COVID-19 vaccine. Study summary: Whether given at about 4 or about 12 weeks, second doses were pooled.

Sequenced by immunoSEQ multiplex PCR; TCRdb stores in-frame clones only, minus some. The sample comprises about 260,000 clones, 85% to 95% of which are singletons, and less than 0.65% rests with the top ten. The V gene's germline CDR1 is LNHDA and CDR2 SQIVND (reference sequence). The J segment lost 4 bases and the V segment lost 3 bases, leaving 7 bases of the junction unmatched. The CDR3 contains 15 residues. Of note for this clone: Its specificity is unknown.

Study-wide points: Rises in breadth and depth of Spike-specific TCRs came after two AZD1222 doses. Unmutated variant regions are reportedly targeted by nearly half of spike-specific TCRs. Donors in the cohort were predominantly white British and more often female, and clonal diversity was possibly underestimated.

Sequenced material: peripheral blood, taken on day 0 of AZD1222 vaccination. The rearrangement links TRBV19 to TRBJ2-7, with 9 bases identical to TRBD2. The sequence came from an adult in good health. The DNA for the CDR3 is TGTGCCAGTAGTATTACTGCTAGCGGGGTTTACGAGCAGTACTTC. Protein: CASSITASGVYEQYF.